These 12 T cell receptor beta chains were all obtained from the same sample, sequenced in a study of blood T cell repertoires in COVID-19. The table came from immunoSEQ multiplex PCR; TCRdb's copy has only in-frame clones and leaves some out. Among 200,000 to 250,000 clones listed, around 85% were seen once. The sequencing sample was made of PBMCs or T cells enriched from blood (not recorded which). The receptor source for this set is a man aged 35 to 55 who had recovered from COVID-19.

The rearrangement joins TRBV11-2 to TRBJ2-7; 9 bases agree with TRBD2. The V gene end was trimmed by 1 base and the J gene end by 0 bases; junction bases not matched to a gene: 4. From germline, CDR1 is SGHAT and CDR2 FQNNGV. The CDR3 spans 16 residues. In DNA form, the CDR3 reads TGTGCCAGCAGCTTAGTTTATAGCGGGGGCTCCTACGAGCAGTACTTC. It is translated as CASSLVYSGGSYEQYF.

CDR3: CASSLVRLAGSETQYF. The DNA for the CDR3 is TGTGCCAGCAGCTTAGTGCGACTAGCGGGTTCCGAGACCCAGTACTTC. The chain combines TRBV11-2 with TRBJ2-5; 10 bases are shared with TRBD2. The CDR3 loop spans 16 amino acids. Trimming cost V 1 base and J 5 bases; bases outside gene matches: 7. CDR1 is SGHAT, CDR2 FQNNGV, per germline.

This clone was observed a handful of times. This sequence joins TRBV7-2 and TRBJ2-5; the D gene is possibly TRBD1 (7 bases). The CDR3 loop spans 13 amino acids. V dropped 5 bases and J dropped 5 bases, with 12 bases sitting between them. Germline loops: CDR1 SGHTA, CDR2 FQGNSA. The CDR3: CASSQTGRETQYF. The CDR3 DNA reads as TGTGCCAGCAGCCAGACAGGGAGGGAGACCCAGTACTTC. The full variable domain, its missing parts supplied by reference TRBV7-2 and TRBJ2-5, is GAGVSQSPSNKVTEKGKDVELRCDPISGHTALYWYRQSLGQGLEFLIYFQGNSAPDKSGLPSDRFSAERTGGSVSTLTIQRTQQEDSAVYLCASSQTGRETQYFGPGTRLLVL.

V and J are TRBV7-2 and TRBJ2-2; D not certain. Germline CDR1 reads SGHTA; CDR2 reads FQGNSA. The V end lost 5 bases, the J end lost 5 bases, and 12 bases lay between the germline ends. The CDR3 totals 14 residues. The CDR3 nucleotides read TGTGCCAGCAGCCTGCTAGAAAAGACCGGGGAGCTGTTTTTT. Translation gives CASSLLEKTGELFF.

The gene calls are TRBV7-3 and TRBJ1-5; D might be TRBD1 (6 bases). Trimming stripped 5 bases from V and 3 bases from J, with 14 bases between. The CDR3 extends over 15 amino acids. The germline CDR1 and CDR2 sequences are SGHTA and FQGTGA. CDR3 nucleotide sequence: TGTGCCAGCAGCCAATCCCAGGGGAACAATCAGCCCCAGCATTTT. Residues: CASSQSQGNNQPQHF.

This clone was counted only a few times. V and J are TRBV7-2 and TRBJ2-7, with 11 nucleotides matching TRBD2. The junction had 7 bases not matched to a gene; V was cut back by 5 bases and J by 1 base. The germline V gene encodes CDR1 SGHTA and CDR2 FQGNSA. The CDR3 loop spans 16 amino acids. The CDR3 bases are TGTGCCAGCAGCCTCCGCACTAGCGGGGGTTCCTACGAGCAGTACTTC. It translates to CASSLRTSGGSYEQYF.

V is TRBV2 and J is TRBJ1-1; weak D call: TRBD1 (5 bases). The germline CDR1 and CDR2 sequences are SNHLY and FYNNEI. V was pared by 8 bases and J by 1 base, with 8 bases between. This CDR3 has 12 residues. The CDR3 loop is CASGGQNTEAFF. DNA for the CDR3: TGTGCCAGCGGCGGACAGAACACTGAAGCTTTCTTT.

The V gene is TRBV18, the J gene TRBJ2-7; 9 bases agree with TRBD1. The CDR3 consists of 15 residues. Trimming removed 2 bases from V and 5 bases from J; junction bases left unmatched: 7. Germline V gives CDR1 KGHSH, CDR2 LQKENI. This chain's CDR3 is CASSPLGTGTNEQYF. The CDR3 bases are TGTGCCAGCTCACCATTGGGGACAGGGACTAACGAGCAGTACTTC.

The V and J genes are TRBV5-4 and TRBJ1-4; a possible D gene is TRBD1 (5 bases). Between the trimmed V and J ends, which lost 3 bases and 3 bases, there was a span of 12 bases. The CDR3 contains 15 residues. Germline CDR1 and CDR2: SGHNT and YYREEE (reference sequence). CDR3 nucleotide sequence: TGTGCCAGCAGCTCCAGGCAGGGCCCTAATGAAAAACTGTTTTTT. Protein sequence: CASSSRQGPNEKLFF.

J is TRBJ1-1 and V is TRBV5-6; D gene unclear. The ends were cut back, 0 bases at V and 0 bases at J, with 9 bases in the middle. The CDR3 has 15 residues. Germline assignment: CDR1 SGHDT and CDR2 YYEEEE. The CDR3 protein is CASSLGQMMNTEAFF. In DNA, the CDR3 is TGTGCCAGCAGCTTGGGACAAATGATGAACACTGAAGCTTTCTTT.

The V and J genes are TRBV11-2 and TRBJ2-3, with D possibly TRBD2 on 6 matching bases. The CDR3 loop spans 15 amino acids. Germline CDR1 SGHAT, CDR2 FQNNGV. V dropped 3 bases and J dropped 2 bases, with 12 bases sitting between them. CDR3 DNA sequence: TGTGCCAGCAGCTTGGGGGAGGCTAACACAGATACGCAGTATTTT. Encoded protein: CASSLGEANTDTQYF.

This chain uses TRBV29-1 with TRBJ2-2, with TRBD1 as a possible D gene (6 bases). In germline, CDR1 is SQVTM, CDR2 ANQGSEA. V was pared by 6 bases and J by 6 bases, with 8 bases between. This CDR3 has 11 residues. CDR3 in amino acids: CSVRGSGELFF. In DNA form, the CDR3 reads TGCAGCGTGAGGGGGTCCGGGGAGCTGTTTTTT.